The next 21 T cell receptor beta chains were all read from a single sample in a study of T cells in Graves' hyperthyroidism and ophthalmopathy. RNA transcripts provided the source from which TCR beta CDR3 regions were amplified. First-round RT-PCR targeting the TCR CDR3 was performed with the HTBI primer set. TCRdb re-called the multiplex PCR reads through MiXCR, storing one row per CDR3 protein. The sample has more than 550,000 distinct CDR3 sequences, 40% to 55% seen once. Sequenced sample: peripheral blood or thyroid tissue (not recorded which). Receptors were obtained from an adult man with Graves' disease, either hyperthyroidism or ophthalmopathy (not recorded which).

The chain joins TRBV19 to TRBJ1-5; D unresolved. Germline values: CDR1 LNHDA, CDR2 SQIVND (reference sequence). There are 15 residues in the CDR3. Trimming took off 4 bases at V and 3 bases at J, with 13 bases between the two ends. The CDR3 coding sequence is TGTGCCAGTAGTACTACAGTGAGTAACAATCAGCCCCAGCATTTT. Encoded protein: CASSTTVSNNQPQHF.

Turning to this clonotype: The germline gene is not matched at one end of the junction; a read error may be the cause. V gene TRBV7-9 combines with J gene TRBJ2-7; 8 nucleotides agree with TRBD1. Germline CDR1 reads SEHNR; CDR2 reads FQNEAQ (reference sequence). This CDR3 is 14 amino acids long. CDR3 loop: CASSFSTGDYEQYF. CDR3 in DNA: TGCGCCAGCAGCTTTTCGACAGGGGACTACGAGCAGTACTTC.

The V gene is TRBV9, the J gene TRBJ1-2; no definite D call. V gave up 7 bases and J gave up 4 bases, with 17 bases separating them. CDR3 length: 14 amino acids. CDR1 is SGDLS, CDR2 YYNGEE, per germline. The CDR3 region has the DNA TGTGCCAGCCGTGATAGCTCCGCACCCTATGGCTACACCTTC. It yields the protein CASRDSSAPYGYTF.

V and J are TRBV10-3 and TRBJ2-7, with a weak D call TRBD2 (6 bases). Trimming stripped 6 bases from V and 0 bases from J, with 6 bases between. Germline V gives CDR1 ENHRY, CDR2 SYGVKD. This CDR3 is 12 amino acids long. The CDR3, as DNA: TGTGCCATCAGGACTAGCTCCTACGAGCAGTACTTC. Its translation is CAIRTSSYEQYF.

At least ten counts were recorded for this clonotype. This rearrangement joins TRBV9 to TRBJ1-3; D call uncertain. Trimming took 4 bases from V and 0 from J, leaving 5 bases between them. The CDR3 runs to 13 residues. Per germline, CDR1 SGDLS and CDR2 YYNGEE. This CDR3 reads CASSPNSGNTIYF. The CDR3 bases are TGTGCCAGCAGCCCCAACTCTGGAAACACCATATATTTT.

This chain uses TRBV2 with TRBJ2-5; D perhaps matches TRBD2 (6 bases). This CDR3 has 15 amino acids. Trimming took off 2 bases at V and 1 base at J, with 11 bases between the two ends. Germline V gene sequence: CDR1 SNHLY, CDR2 FYNNEI. Written as DNA, the CDR3 is TGTGCCAGCAGTGAAAGGCAGGGAGGCCAAGAGACCCAGTACTTC. This sequence encodes CASSERQGGQETQYF. Supplemented by reference TRBV2 and TRBJ2-5, the full variable domain reads EPEVTQTPSHQVTQMGQEVILRCVPISNHLYFYWYRQILGQKVEFLVSFYNNEISEKSEIFDDQFSVERPDGSNFTLKIRSTKLEDSAMYFCASSERQGGQETQYFGPGTRLLVL.

This chain uses TRBV12-3 or TRBV12-4 with TRBJ1-1; the D gene is possibly TRBD1 (6 bases). V was cut by 10 bases and J by 1 base, with 16 bases left in between. This CDR3 is built from 14 residues. CDR3 bases: TGTGCCACCATAACCGGGACAAAGAACACTGAAGCTTTCTTT. This sequence encodes CATITGTKNTEAFF.

The CDR3 nucleotides read TGCAGCGTTGAAGTGACAGGGGGTGGAATGAACACTGAAGCTTTCTTT. This codes for CSVEVTGGGMNTEAFF. The chain has TRBV29-1 and TRBJ1-1; TRBD1 matches at 9 bases. The germline V gene encodes CDR1 SQVTM and CDR2 ANQGSEA. CDR3 length equals 16 residues. V gave up 1 base and J gave up 0 bases; unmatched junction bases: 6.

On this clonotype itself: The final CDR3 position lacks the conserved phenylalanine or tryptophan, pointing to a likely read error. It is unclear where the CDR3 begins or ends on the DNA, so no DNA is shown, and the CDR3 is as TCRdb lists it. The chain links TRBV10-3 to TRBJ1-4; the D call in the table, TRBD1, was not verified against the DNA. Germline lookup yields CDR1 ENHRY and CDR2 SYGVKD. The CDR3 has 10 amino acids, counting both end residues. The CDR3 protein is CAISRDRANY.

This clonotype appeared many times. The genes are TRBV10-3 and TRBJ1-5, with D possibly matching TRBD1 (6 bases). Per the germline V gene, CDR1 is ENHRY and CDR2 is SYGVKD. The V end lost 7 bases, the J end lost 3 bases, and 10 bases lay between the germline ends. This CDR3 is 13 amino acids long. The CDR3 coding sequence is TGTGCCATCACTCCAGGGGACAATCAGCCCCAGCATTTT. Amino acids: CAITPGDNQPQHF.

A remark on this clonotype: One junction end does not reproduce the germline sequence, and a read error may be involved. The chain joins TRBV9 to TRBJ1-1; D is undetermined. The germline CDR1 and CDR2 sequences are SGDLS and YYNGEE. The CDR3 totals 14 residues. This CDR3 reads CASSGWVTGEMACF. CDR3 in DNA: TGTGCCAGCAGCGGGTGGGTTACGGGAGAAATGGCTTGCTTT. Drawing the rest from reference TRBV9 and TRBJ1-1, the complete variable domain is DSGVTQTPKHLITATGQRVTLRCSPRSGDLSVYWYQQSLDQGLQFLIQYYNGEERAKGNILERFSAQQFPDLHSELNLSSLELGDSALYFCASSGWVTGEMACFGQGTRLTVV.

This clonotype was observed many times. The V and J genes are TRBV25-1 and TRBJ1-4, with D tentatively TRBD1 (6 bases). The CDR3 is 17 amino acids. Trimming stripped 9 bases from V and 0 bases from J, with 20 bases between. From germline, CDR1 is MGHDK and CDR2 SYGVNS. CDR3 in DNA: TGTGCCAGGATGGAAGGACAGCTCAACCCAACTAATGAAAAACTGTTTTTT. Translating it yields CARMEGQLNPTNEKLFF.

This rearrangement joins TRBV10-3 to TRBJ2-7; D possibly matches TRBD1 or TRBD2 (5 bases each). Matching the DNA end better, TRBJ2-1 makes the J call doubtful. The CDR3 loop spans 13 amino acids. Per germline, CDR1 ENHRY and CDR2 SYGVKD. The CDR3 sequence is CAISEVRGNEQFF. CDR3 bases: TGTGCCATCAGTGAAGTGAGGGGTAATGAGCAGTTCTTC.

This clonotype was seen only a few times. The chain joins TRBV7-2 to TRBJ2-2; 8 bases match TRBD1. J lost 5 bases, V lost 2 bases, and 7 bases had no gene match. The CDR3 is 16 residues long. CDR1 is SGHTA and CDR2 is FQGNSA in the germline V gene. In DNA form, the CDR3 reads TGTGCCAGCAGCTTAAAAGGACAGGGACGGACCGGGGAGCTGTTTTTT. It codes for CASSLKGQGRTGELFF.

V is TRBV2 and J is TRBJ1-6; D might be TRBD1 (6 bases). Trimming removed 6 bases at V and 2 bases at J, with 11 bases between. CDR1 is SNHLY and CDR2 is FYNNEI in the germline V gene. The CDR3 is made up of 15 amino acids. This chain's CDR3 is CASSTDRTYNSPLHF. The CDR3 region has the DNA TGTGCCAGCAGCACGGACAGAACCTATAATTCACCCCTCCACTTT.

The chain has TRBV12-3 or TRBV12-4 and TRBJ2-3; D may be TRBD1 (5 bases). The V gene lost 10 bases and the J gene lost 4 bases, with 12 bases spanning the gap. The CDR3 has 12 residues. The CDR3 DNA reads TGTGCCATCAGGGTGTACGCAGATACGCAGTATTTT. Translation gives CAIRVYADTQYF.

This clonotype was detected once. Given the absence of the conserved phenylalanine or tryptophan at the CDR3 end, a read error is likely. The chain recombines TRBV12-3 or TRBV12-4 with TRBJ1-2; maybe TRBD1 (5 bases). This CDR3 is built from 13 residues. V lost 6 bases, J lost 5 bases, and 13 bases lay in between. The CDR3 is CASSETGRYGYTS. CDR3 nucleotide sequence: TGTGCCAGCAGCGAGACGGGGCGATATGGCTACACCTCC.

The chain is built from TRBV11-1 and TRBJ2-7, with TRBD1 matching 9 bases. The CDR3 spans 16 residues. V shed 3 bases and J 0 bases; nucleotides not matched to a gene: 6. From germline, CDR1 is SGHAT and CDR2 FQDESV (reference sequence). The CDR3 coding sequence is TGTGCCAGCAGCTTCCGGGACAGGGCGAGCTCCTACGAGCAGTACTTC. It specifies CASSFRDRASSYEQYF.

This clonotype was observed a few times. The chain has TRBV5-1 and TRBJ1-1; TRBD1 aligns across 7 bases. Trimming at V came to 7 bases and at J to 4 bases, leaving 7 bases not matched to a gene. Germline CDR1 SGHRS, CDR2 YFSETQ. The length of the CDR3 is 13 residues. DNA for the CDR3: TGCGCCAGCGGAGGGACAGAAACCACTGAAGCTTTCTTT. It specifies CASGGTETTEAFF. The complete variable domain, with remaining parts taken from reference TRBV5-1 and TRBJ1-1, reads KAGVTQTPRYLIKTRGQQVTLSCSPISGHRSVSWYQQTPGQGLQFLFEYFSETQRNKGNFPGRFSGRQFSNSRSEMNVSTLELGDSALYLCASGGTETTEAFFGQGTRLTVV.

The chain carries TRBV29-1 and TRBJ2-2; D unclear. Germline CDR1 and CDR2: SQVTM and ANQGSEA. The CDR3 sequence is 11 residues long. V was pared by 7 bases and J by 8 bases, with 11 bases between. CDR3 residues: CSGWTAGELFF. As DNA, the CDR3 is TGCAGCGGATGGACGGCAGGGGAGCTGTTTTTT.

This sequence joins TRBV15 and TRBJ2-5; 10 nucleotides match TRBD2. This CDR3 has 15 amino acids. Trimming at V came to 1 base and at J to 5 bases, leaving 4 bases not matched to a gene. Germline lookup yields CDR1 LNHNV and CDR2 YYDKDF (reference sequence). DNA of the CDR3: TGTGCCACCAGCAGAGGAAAACTAGCGGGGGAGACCCAGTACTTC. This codes for CATSRGKLAGETQYF.